This T cell receptor (beta chain) stems from a study of blood T cell repertoires in COVID-19. From germline, CDR1 is WSHSY and CDR2 SAAADI. The CDR3 consists of 13 residues. Trimming left V 7 bases short and J 0 bases short, with 9 bases between. How the authors handled the data: Reference gene primer amplification in the assay estimated nucleated cell counts. Sequencing used immunoSEQ multiplex PCR; TCRdb keeps in-frame clones, though not all of them. The V and J calls and clone size were taken over from that table, and D and trimming were inferred from the DNA. The table shows 200,000 to 250,000 clones, with roughly 88% occurring only once.

The chain carries TRBV10-2 and TRBJ1-1; weak D call: TRBD1 (6 bases). The TCR sequence derives from a woman aged 40 to 55 who had recovered from COVID-19. The sequenced sample consisted of peripheral blood. CDR3 protein: CASNREMNTEAFF. The CDR3, as DNA: TGCGCCAGCAACAGGGAGATGAACACTGAAGCTTTCTTT.